The text below deals with one T cell receptor beta chain. This clonotype has more than one count but fewer than ten. It has no known antigen specificity. One base away there is no much larger clone; base qualities are not given. This specimen belongs to a study of T cells after yellow fever vaccination (dated by TCRdb to between 2018 and 2021). Broadly, across the study: Libraries from fractions with low cell numbers were prepared with the SMART-Seq v4 Ultra Low Input RNA kit. The cohort comprised two healthy male donors, one aged 18 to 30 and one aged 30 to 40 years. To follow T-cell clones before and after primary and booster YFV17D yellow fever vaccination, bulk TCR alpha and beta repertoires were sequenced over time. Blood samples were taken at several timepoints before and after primary and secondary immunization, and bulk PBMC replicates and cell subsets were isolated. On the study overall, not on this receptor specifically: Most clones expanded after primary vaccination were re-detected after the booster (almost 97% of CD4 and roughly 85% of CD8), suggesting broad memory maintenance. A small fraction of clonotypes showed up in both the CD4 and CD8 compartments, probably as a result of convergent recombination. The secondary T-cell response was weaker than the primary response but faster, peaking on day 5 instead of day 15. Only a couple of donors were included in the study, so the extent to which the findings can be generalized is limited. Computational filtering was required because FACS-sorted repertoires could contain abundant contaminating clonotypes from the bulk population.

Synthesis of TCR cDNA relied on 5'RACE template switching, a step that introduced a universal primer site along with unique molecular identifiers. Priming for cDNA synthesis came from both the TCR alpha and TCR beta constant segments. Library amplification used two PCR steps, and the second PCR step added sample barcodes and sequencing adapters. Sequencing of the libraries was done on either Illumina HiSeq 2500 (2x100 bp) or NovaSeq (2x150 bp). Under the source paper's analysis protocol: MIGEC handled demultiplexing of reads and collapsing into UMI consensus sequences, while MiXCR performed V(D)J alignment. Vaccine-responding clonotypes were defined with edgeR using replicate PBMC samples, requiring FDR below 0.01 and a log2 fold change above 5 up to day 15. CD4 or CD8 identity was assigned to each bulk clonotype according to whether the clonotype was present at higher abundance in the sequenced CD4 repertoire or the sequenced CD8 repertoire. The public reads were reprocessed in TCRdb via fastp at Q25 and MiXCR, keeping in-frame beta chains. When rows share a CDR3 protein, they turn into one entry using the most common DNA and genes. In this record, the V and J calls reflect TCRdb's handling and not the investigators' own analysis. The sample table lists a few hundred thousand distinct CDR3 sequences, approximately 16% of them with a count of one. The ten largest clones take up 15% to 20% of the sample.

V sheds 4 bases and J sheds 0 bases, leaving 11 bases between their ends. Reading from cysteine to phenylalanine, the CDR3 counts 16 amino acids. CDR3 DNA only is kept here, 48 bases in frame from base 1. Based on the germline V gene (reference sequence), the CDR1 and CDR2 sequences are SGHKS and YYEKEE. This specimen's treatment or condition label, per the study, means: live attenuated yellow fever vaccine strain. At each blood-draw timepoint, two biological replicates of bulk PBMCs were obtained. A standard Ficoll-Paque protocol was used to isolate PBMCs from peripheral blood. TriZol was used to extract RNA from bulk PBMCs, from CD4 and CD8 fractions, and from dextramer-positive and dextramer-negative fractions.

This clonotype was sampled from a man aged 18 to 30 who received the YFV17D yellow fever vaccine. The material sequenced was PBMCs, taken about 5 days after the first yellow fever vaccination. The sequence is built from TRBV5-5 and TRBJ1-6, with the D gene too uncertain to name. The CDR3 region has the sequence CASSRGPSSYNSPLHF. Here is the DNA: TGTGCCAGCAGCCGGGGTCCTAGCTCCTATAATTCACCCCTCCACTTT.